The clone carrying this T cell receptor (beta chain) was detected many times. The antigen is unknown. Each donor supplied approximately 10 milliliters of peripheral blood. Through a sample-barcoded 5' primer and a J-beta primer mix, a second PCR was run for 7 to 11 cycles. Using its own MiXCR run on the 5' RACE reads, TCRdb lists one record per CDR3 protein. Among hundreds of thousands of distinct CDR3 sequences listed, 52% were seen once. The data originate from a study of blood T cells in healthy people across ages. Study results and caveats: In older individuals, TCR beta diversity per million T cells was lower, falling roughly linearly with age. As naive T cell percentage varied, TCR beta diversity correlated strongly with it.

V shed 0 bases and J 6 bases; nucleotides not matched to a gene: 5. Germline CDR1 and CDR2: DFQATT and SNEGSKA (reference sequence). This CDR3 comprises 16 residues. This chain connects TRBV20-1 to TRBJ2-3; 14 bases are a match to TRBD2. Material for sequencing was blood. This TCR came from a man aged 60 to 75 in good health. DNA of the CDR3: TGCAGTGCTAGAGATTGGGGACTAGCGGGGGTGGATACGCAGTATTTT. This sequence encodes CSARDWGLAGVDTQYF.